The sequence of this TCR beta chain was determined in a study of shared clonotypes between healthy human individuals. Study as a whole: Aged 18 to 49, the donors were two women and a few men.

The CDR3 runs 14 residues. Germline V gives CDR1 KGHSH, CDR2 LQKENI. Deletions cut 4 bases from V and 6 bases from J, with 12 bases between. Each cell subset's genomic DNA was divided evenly among several immunoSEQ plates. Sequencing was performed with immunoSEQ multiplex PCR; in TCRdb, only in-frame clones are kept and a portion is missing. The sample shows about 470,000 clones, roughly 80% of them seen only once. The V call is TRBV18, the J call TRBJ2-2; D call uncertain. The sample comprised PBMCs. This clonotype originated in a woman aged 40-49 years in good health. Some clones in this sample may be carry-over from other donors' samples. The DNA for the CDR3 is TGTGCCAGCTCACTGCCTAATCGGCCCGGGGAGCTGTTTTTT. It encodes CASSLPNRPGELFF.